These 10 T cell receptor beta chains were all obtained from the same sample, sequenced in a study of T-cell reconstitution after alpha-beta-depleted transplantation in children. Library preparation (for TCRbeta) was performed with unique molecular identifiers. TCRdb independently ran MiXCR on the PCR reads; one entry per CDR3 protein. The table lists roughly 400,000 distinct CDR3 sequences, roughly 21% of them singletons, with around 4% in the top ten. Sequencing was performed on PBMCs from the stem cell graft donor, taken from the stem cell graft. Receptor source: a human donor who donated a stem cell graft to a child with acute myeloid leukemia.

This clonotype was observed at least ten times. This chain connects TRBV29-1 to TRBJ2-6, with D perhaps matching TRBD1 (5 bases). Germline CDR1 and CDR2: SQVTM and ANQGSEA. Trimming shortened V by 4 bases and J by 1 base, and 14 bases separated the two germline ends. The CDR3 spans 16 residues. The CDR3 protein is CSVAAGLRSGANVLTF. The DNA for the CDR3 is TGCAGCGTTGCCGCAGGGCTCAGGTCTGGGGCCAACGTCCTGACTTTC.

This clonotype turned up a few times. The V gene is TRBV28, the J gene TRBJ2-7; D unresolved. This CDR3 comprises 12 residues. Trimming took off 2 bases at V and 2 bases at J, with 4 bases between the two ends. Per the germline V gene, CDR1 is MDHEN and CDR2 is SYDVKM. The CDR3 sequence is CASSLETYEQYF. The CDR3 DNA follows: TGTGCCAGCAGTTTAGAAACCTACGAGCAGTACTTC.

This clonotype was counted between two and nine times. The V and J genes are TRBV12-3 or TRBV12-4 and TRBJ2-7; no clear D gene. The V end lost 0 bases, the J end lost 5 bases, and 5 bases lay between the germline ends. This CDR3 has 12 amino acids. In DNA, the CDR3 is TGTGCCAGCAGTTTAGCGGCGGACGAGCAGTACTTC. As protein: CASSLAADEQYF.

This chain connects TRBV5-1 to TRBJ2-7, with a weak D call TRBD2 (6 bases). Per the germline V gene, CDR1 is SGHRS and CDR2 is YFSETQ. Trimming removed 0 bases from V and 4 bases from J, with 11 bases in between. The CDR3 contains 14 residues. The CDR3 spells CASSLGGTAYEQYF. CDR3 DNA sequence: TGCGCCAGCAGCTTGGGCGGGACGGCTTACGAGCAGTACTTC.

The table lists this clonotype with many counts. The J gene is TRBJ2-1, the V gene TRBV15; D is unresolved. Germline V gene data show CDR1 as LNHNV and CDR2 as YYDKDF (reference sequence). The CDR3 spans 15 residues. V lost 0 bases and J 6 bases, leaving 12 bases between the germline ends. In nucleotides, the CDR3 is TGTGCCACCAGCAGAGATTTTGGTAAGCTCAATGAGCAGTTCTTC. This translates into CATSRDFGKLNEQFF.

This clonotype was observed a few times. The chain links TRBV6-6 to TRBJ2-5; D not resolved. Per the germline V gene, CDR1 is MNHNY and CDR2 is SVGAGI (reference sequence). This CDR3 is 12 amino acids long. Trimming removed 4 bases at V and 2 bases at J, with 5 bases between. CDR3 protein: CASSSLQETQYF. The CDR3 nucleotides are TGTGCCAGCAGTTCCTTACAAGAGACCCAGTACTTC.

The chain carries TRBV20-1 and TRBJ2-6; 10 nucleotides match TRBD1. The CDR3 is made up of 19 amino acids. The V and J ends lost 3 bases and 3 bases, in that order; junction bases with no gene match: 14. Per the germline V gene, CDR1 is DFQATT and CDR2 is SNEGSKA (reference sequence). This CDR3 reads CSARPHRQGAAYGANVLTF. CDR3 nucleotides: TGCAGTGCTAGGCCCCATAGACAGGGGGCAGCGTATGGGGCCAACGTCCTGACTTTC.

This sequence joins TRBV15 and TRBJ2-7; 8 nucleotides align to TRBD1. Trimming took 3 bases from V and 6 from J; bases not matched to a gene: 4. Germline V gene sequence: CDR1 LNHNV, CDR2 YYDKDF (reference sequence). The CDR3 is 13 residues long. CDR3 sequence: CATSSGTGLEQYF. The CDR3, as DNA: TGTGCCACCAGCAGTGGGACAGGCCTCGAGCAGTACTTC.

In this sample, this clonotype turned up a few times. This chain connects TRBV12-5 to TRBJ2-1; D is possibly TRBD1 (5 bases). Germline CDR1 and CDR2: LGHNT and FRNRAP. Deletions cut 7 bases from V and 4 bases from J, with 11 bases between. The CDR3 is made up of 13 amino acids. This CDR3 reads CASAPQGYNEQFF. The DNA of the CDR3 is TGTGCTAGTGCCCCTCAGGGTTACAATGAGCAGTTCTTC.

Ten or more counts support this clonotype. The rearrangement uses TRBV20-1 and TRBJ2-1; 9 nucleotides match TRBD2. V shed 0 bases, J shed 5 bases, and the junction held 5 bases outside the gene matches. The germline gives CDR1 DFQATT, CDR2 SNEGSKA (reference sequence). The CDR3 has 15 residues. This CDR3 is CSARDLAGGHNEQFF. CDR3 bases: TGCAGTGCTAGAGATTTGGCGGGAGGGCACAATGAGCAGTTCTTC.